A selection of T cell receptor beta chains follows, all from one sample in a study of shared clonotypes between healthy human individuals. TCRdb's copy holds only in-frame clones and misses some; the assay was immunoSEQ multiplex PCR. This table holds hundreds of thousands of clones, around 67% found once. The sequenced sample was memory CD4+ T cells sorted from blood. These receptors originate from a woman aged 30 to 39 in good health. Both conserved end residues are part of each CDR3. D genes are given only for firm matches. A clone size is listed for some rows: how often the clone was seen (once, few, many), or a class if it is expanded.

cdr3_aa	cdr3_nt	clone_size	v_call	j_call	d_call
CASSLARDQPQHF	TGTGCCAGCAGCTTAGCCAGGGATCAGCCCCAGCATTTT	NA	TRBV7-8	TRBJ1-5	NA
CASSRLGDQPQHF	TGTGCCAGCAGTAGATTGGGGGATCAGCCCCAGCATTTT	NA	TRBV28	TRBJ1-5	NA
CASSQAGGRDEQFF	TGTGCCAGCAGTCAAGCGGGAGGGCGCGATGAGCAGTTCTTC	NA	TRBV28	TRBJ2-1	TRBD2
CASSRDSGTGTYEQYF	TGTGCCAGCAGCCGGGATTCCGGGACAGGGACCTACGAGCAGTACTTC	NA	TRBV11-3	TRBJ2-7	TRBD1
CASSTGSGRVYEQFF	TGCGCCAGCAGCACCGGTAGCGGGAGGGTCTATGAGCAGTTCTTC	NA	TRBV10-2	TRBJ2-1	TRBD2
CASSAYISAGGPGTGELFF	TGTGCCAGCAGCGCGTATATCTCAGCGGGAGGGCCGGGTACCGGGGAGCTGTTTTTT	few	TRBV7-8	TRBJ2-2	TRBD2
CASSYRGGDEQFF	TGTGCCAGTAGCTACAGGGGGGGTGATGAGCAGTTCTTC	NA	TRBV19	TRBJ2-1	NA
CASSLRTVTSSGANVLTF	TGCGCCAGCAGCTTAAGGACGGTGACGAGCTCTGGGGCCAACGTCCTGACTTTC	once	TRBV5-1	TRBJ2-6	NA
CASKTGWTGYSPLHF	TGTGCCAGCAAGACAGGATGGACAGGTTATTCACCCCTCCACTTT	NA	TRBV2	TRBJ1-6	TRBD1
CASSLVYPGISNQPQHF	TGTGCCAGCAGTCTTGTCTACCCCGGGATAAGCAATCAGCCCCAGCATTTT	NA	TRBV28	TRBJ1-5	NA
CAWSVMRETEAFF	TGTGCCTGGAGTGTTATGCGGGAGACTGAAGCTTTCTTT	many	TRBV30	TRBJ1-1	NA
CASSASFPLFNQPQHF	TGTGCCAGCAGTGCCAGCTTCCCACTGTTCAATCAGCCCCAGCATTTT	NA	TRBV28	TRBJ1-5	NA
CASSQPGGDSTEAFF	TGTGCCAGCAGCCAGCCCGGCGGGGACAGCACTGAAGCTTTCTTT	few	TRBV4-2	TRBJ1-1	TRBD1
CASSLDSYGYTF	TGTGCCAGCAGCCTAGACAGCTATGGCTACACCTTC	NA	TRBV14	TRBJ1-2	NA
CASTIAPGGTYNEQFF	TGCGCCAGCACCATCGCCCCCGGGGGGACCTACAATGAGCAGTTCTTC	NA	TRBV5-1	TRBJ2-1	TRBD2
CASTDGTRALAKNIQYF	TGTGCCAGCACTGATGGGACACGTGCTTTAGCCAAAAACATTCAGTACTTC	few	TRBV6-1	TRBJ2-4	NA
CASSSWTGGPEAFF	TGCGCCAGCAGCTCGTGGACAGGGGGGCCTGAAGCTTTCTTT	once	TRBV5-1	TRBJ1-1	TRBD1
CASSPPVYTEAFF	TGTGCCAGCTCACCACCGGTGTACACTGAAGCTTTCTTT	few	TRBV18	TRBJ1-1	NA
CASSPSAGLQETQYF	TGTGCCAGCAGCCCATCGGCGGGACTCCAAGAGACCCAGTACTTC	NA	TRBV28	TRBJ2-5	NA
CASSLWAGTNTEAFF	TGTGCCAGCAGTTTATGGGCAGGAACGAACACTGAAGCTTTCTTT	NA	TRBV28	TRBJ1-1	NA
CASSPASGNYNEQFF	TGTGCCAGCAGTCCCGCTAGCGGGAACTACAATGAGCAGTTCTTC	NA	TRBV28	TRBJ2-1	TRBD2
CAWSDNNQPQHF	TGTGCCTGGAGTGACAATAATCAGCCCCAGCATTTT	few	TRBV30	TRBJ1-5	NA
CASSTRDRAEKLFF	TGCGCCAGCAGCACCCGGGACAGGGCCGAAAAACTGTTTTTT	NA	TRBV5-1	TRBJ1-4	TRBD1
CASSRGLGVTDTQYF	TGTGCCAGCAGCAGGGGACTAGGGGTGACAGATACGCAGTATTTT	NA	TRBV13	TRBJ2-3	TRBD2
CASSLTTGVTEAFF	TGCGCCAGCAGCCTGACCACAGGGGTCACTGAAGCTTTCTTT	NA	TRBV5-1	TRBJ1-1	TRBD1
CASSEELQGVGYGYTF	TGCGCCAGCAGCGAGGAACTACAGGGGGTCGGCTATGGCTACACCTTC	few	TRBV5-1	TRBJ1-2	TRBD1
CATSTPSGRAAGELFF	TGTGCCACCAGCACTCCTAGCGGGAGGGCCGCCGGGGAGCTGTTTTTT	NA	TRBV15	TRBJ2-2	TRBD2
CASSGQGDYGYTF	TGTGCCAGCAGTGGACAGGGGGATTATGGCTACACCTTC	NA	TRBV2	TRBJ1-2	TRBD1
CASRPNRQAYGYTF	TGTGCCAGCAGGCCCAATAGACAGGCATATGGCTACACCTTC	few	TRBV28	TRBJ1-2	NA
CASSPIGTSGTGELFF	TGTGCCAGCTCACCCATCGGGACTAGCGGGACCGGGGAGCTGTTTTTT	NA	TRBV18	TRBJ2-2	TRBD2
CASSQDLVVGGTVNTGELFF	TGTGCCAGCAGCCAAGATCTTGTAGTGGGAGGGACCGTGAACACCGGGGAGCTGTTTTTT	NA	TRBV14	TRBJ2-2	TRBD2
CASSEILAGVLDTQYF	TGCGCCAGCAGTGAGATACTAGCGGGAGTTTTGGATACGCAGTATTTT	once	TRBV10-2	TRBJ2-3	TRBD2
CASRRASTDTQYF	TGTGCCAGCAGGCGTGCTAGCACAGATACGCAGTATTTT	once	TRBV5-6	TRBJ2-3	NA
CATSESGRAFYEQFF	TGTGCCACCAGCGAAAGCGGGAGGGCCTTTTATGAGCAGTTCTTC	NA	TRBV15	TRBJ2-1	TRBD2
CASSDSGTSNTGELFF	TGTGCCAGCAGTGACTCCGGGACTAGCAACACCGGGGAGCTGTTTTTT	once	TRBV6-4	TRBJ2-2	TRBD2
CASSAGTGGPNQPQHF	TGTGCCAGCAGTGCCGGGACAGGGGGCCCGAATCAGCCCCAGCATTTT	NA	TRBV2	TRBJ1-5	TRBD1
CASSFRGRTDTQYF	TGTGCCAGCAGCTTCAGGGGGCGCACAGATACGCAGTATTTT	few	TRBV5-6	TRBJ2-3	TRBD1
CASSLGLGGTKYF	TGTGCCAGCAGTTTAGGGTTGGGTGGGACGAAGTACTTC	few	TRBV28	TRBJ2-7	NA
CASSFQGAKGYTF	TGTGCCAGCAGCTTTCAGGGGGCAAAAGGCTACACCTTC	NA	TRBV5-6	TRBJ1-2	TRBD1
CASSPRQGNTEAFF	TGTGCTAGCAGCCCAAGACAGGGGAACACTGAAGCTTTCTTT	NA	TRBV7-8	TRBJ1-1	TRBD1
CATRGGSSNQPQHF	TGTGCCACGCGTGGGGGGTCTAGCAATCAGCCCCAGCATTTT	NA	TRBV10-3	TRBJ1-5	NA
CASSSGQRDRYF	TGTGCCAGCTCATCAGGACAGAGAGATCGGTACTTC	NA	TRBV18	TRBJ2-7	NA
CAQQYLAGDEQYF	TGTGCCCAGCAATATCTAGCGGGGGACGAGCAGTACTTC	once	TRBV27	TRBJ2-7	TRBD2
CATGIGKLNQPQHF	TGTGCCACCGGGATTGGCAAACTCAATCAGCCCCAGCATTTT	NA	TRBV15	TRBJ1-5	NA
CASSPVAGNGELFF	TGTGCCAGCAGCCCTGTAGCGGGAAACGGGGAGCTGTTTTTT	NA	TRBV7-7	TRBJ2-2	TRBD2
CASSWDGLSNTEAFF	TGCGCCAGCAGCTGGGACGGACTTTCTAACACTGAAGCTTTCTTT	few	TRBV5-1	TRBJ1-1	NA
CASISSTDTQYF	TGTGCCAGCATTTCTAGCACAGATACGCAGTATTTT	NA	TRBV28	TRBJ2-3	NA